One and the same sample provided the 7 T cell receptor beta chains below, sequenced in a study of T cells generated in artificial thymic organoids. These receptors have no identified antigens. Organoids aggregated human HSPCs with DLL1-transduced murine MS5 stromal cells. The seeding cells were CD34+CD3- hematopoietic stem and progenitor cells purified by FACS to remove T cells. TCRalpha and TCRbeta libraries were amplified separately by semi-nested PCR with TRAC or TRBC reverse primers. Each CDR3 protein is one row after TCRdb ran MiXCR on the 5' RACE reads. The top ten hold 2.5% to 3% of the sample, which has under 7,000 distinct CDR3 sequences, 20% to 30% seen once. Sequences were obtained from naive CD8+ T cells grown in artificial thymic organoids from cord blood stem and progenitor cells. The subset here: CD3+TCRalphabeta+CD8SP T cells; for blood, CD45RO-CCR7+ naive CD8+ T cells. The receptors originated from a human donor who gave cord blood stem cells for thymic organoid culture, a cardiac surgery patient who gave postnatal thymus, or a blood donor (not recorded which).

By its share, this clonotype is medium-sized. The chain recombines TRBV4-2 with TRBJ2-7; the match to TRBD2 covers 7 bases. The CDR3 consists of 16 residues. V lost 3 bases, J lost 2 bases, and 10 bases stayed unmatched. Germline loops: CDR1 LGHNA, CDR2 YNFKEQ. CDR3 in DNA: TGTGCCAGCAGCCATGTATGGCTAGCGGCCCCCTACGAGCAGTACTTC. Encoded protein: CASSHVWLAAPYEQYF.

This clonotype is labeled as medium-sized (0.01 to 0.1%). The chain couples TRBV5-5 to TRBJ2-7, with 8 nucleotides matching TRBD1. Germline values: CDR1 SGHKS, CDR2 YYEKEE (reference sequence). The trim removed 3 bases at V and 3 bases at J, leaving 5 bases unmatched. The CDR3 extends over 14 amino acids. CDR3 loop: CASSSWTGNYEQYF. The CDR3 region has the DNA TGTGCCAGCAGCTCTTGGACAGGGAACTACGAGCAGTACTTC.

This clonotype ranks as medium-sized (0.01 to 0.1%). J is TRBJ2-1 and V is TRBV4-2; 15 nucleotides match TRBD2. Unmatched junction bases numbered 8, after V lost 1 base and J lost 10 bases. In germline, CDR1 is LGHNA, CDR2 YNFKEQ. The CDR3 has 17 residues. CDR3 loop: CASSQVCGTSGGREQFF. The CDR3 DNA sequence: TGTGCCAGCAGCCAAGTTTGCGGGACTAGCGGGGGGAGGGAGCAGTTCTTC.

This clonotype is medium-sized. This sequence joins TRBV5-1 and TRBJ2-7, with D perhaps given as TRBD1 or TRBD2 (6 bases each). CDR3 size: 14 residues. Germline CDR1 and CDR2: SGHRS and YFSETQ. Trimming took 3 bases from V and 4 from J, leaving 14 bases between them. The CDR3 reads CASSSGQGGYEQYF. CDR3 nucleotide sequence: TGCGCCAGCAGCTCGGGACAAGGGGGGTACGAGCAGTACTTC.

By share, this clonotype counts as medium-sized. The gene calls are TRBV7-2 and TRBJ2-6; no firm D call. The CDR3 is 17 residues long. The germline V gene has CDR1 SGHTA and CDR2 FQGNSA. V lost 0 bases to trimming and J lost 0 bases, with 9 bases between them. CDR3 protein: CASSLAVAISGANVLTF. CDR3 nucleotide sequence: TGTGCCAGCAGCTTAGCTGTGGCGATCTCTGGGGCCAACGTCCTGACTTTC.

This chain joins TRBV10-3 and TRBJ1-2, with a tentative D call TRBD1 (5 bases). The CDR3 length is 16 residues. Deletions cut 3 bases from V and 8 bases from J, with 22 bases between. CDR1 and CDR2 from the germline V gene are ENHRY and SYGVKD. The CDR3 coding sequence is TGTGCCATCAGTGACTTCCAGGGCAGGGAAGGTTACGGCTACACCTTC. Its translation: CAISDFQGREGYGYTF.

In its sample, this clonotype is medium-sized. The genes are TRBV4-3 and TRBJ2-5; 14 nucleotides match TRBD2. Germline loops: CDR1 LGHNA, CDR2 YSLEER. After removal of 4 bases from V and 2 bases from J, the junction contained 3 bases not matched to a gene. The length of the CDR3 is 16 residues. The CDR3 DNA follows: TGCGCCAGCAGCCCGGGACTAGCGGGGGAACAAGAGACCCAGTACTTC. It is translated as CASSPGLAGEQETQYF.